These 4 T cell receptor beta chains were sequenced from one sample in a study of identical twins. TCRdb used MiXCR to reprocess the 5' RACE reads, holding one entry per CDR3 protein. This table holds around 280,000 distinct CDR3 sequences, roughly 8.6% found once. These data were also filed under a second study, of yellow fever vaccine responses in identical twins.

The sample consisted of memory (CD45RO+) T cells sorted from blood. The receptors come from a woman aged 18-29 years in good health.

The V and J genes are TRBV6-1 and TRBJ2-1; D possibly corresponds to TRBD1 (6 bases). The germline V and J ends were trimmed by 6 bases and 14 bases, with 14 bases remaining between them. CDR1 and CDR2 (germline): MNHNS, SASEGT. The CDR3 length is 11 residues. The CDR3 DNA sequence: TGTGCCAGCAGCGCCGGGACAACTAAGTTCTTC. Translating it yields CASSAGTTKFF.

This clonotype was detected a few times. The chain joins TRBV12-3 or TRBV12-4 to TRBJ2-1; the match to TRBD1 covers 7 bases. This CDR3 contains 15 residues. Unmatched junction bases numbered 17, after V lost 5 bases and J lost 13 bases. The CDR3 spells CASSRSDQGQKIQFF. The DNA of the CDR3 is TGTGCCAGCAGTCGATCAGACCAGGGACAGAAAATACAGTTCTTC.

The chain joins TRBV6-6 to TRBJ2-3, with a weak D call TRBD2 (6 bases). The germline V and J ends were trimmed by 5 bases and 6 bases, with 6 bases remaining between them. This CDR3 comprises 11 residues. CDR1 is MNHNY, CDR2 SVGAGI, per germline (reference sequence). The DNA for the CDR3 is TGTGCCAGCAGTGGGGGGGATACGCAGTATTTT. Its translation is CASSGGDTQYF.

This clonotype was recorded at least ten times. This rearrangement joins TRBV3-1 to TRBJ2-1, with 8 bases aligning to TRBD2. Germline V gene sequence: CDR1 LGHDT, CDR2 YNNKEL (reference sequence). The V segment lost 4 bases and the J segment 6 bases; nucleotides outside the gene matches: 11. This CDR3 comprises 16 residues. The CDR3 sequence is CASSPRRAGAGNEQFF. DNA for the CDR3: TGTGCCAGCAGCCCCCGTCGAGCGGGAGCTGGCAATGAGCAGTTCTTC.